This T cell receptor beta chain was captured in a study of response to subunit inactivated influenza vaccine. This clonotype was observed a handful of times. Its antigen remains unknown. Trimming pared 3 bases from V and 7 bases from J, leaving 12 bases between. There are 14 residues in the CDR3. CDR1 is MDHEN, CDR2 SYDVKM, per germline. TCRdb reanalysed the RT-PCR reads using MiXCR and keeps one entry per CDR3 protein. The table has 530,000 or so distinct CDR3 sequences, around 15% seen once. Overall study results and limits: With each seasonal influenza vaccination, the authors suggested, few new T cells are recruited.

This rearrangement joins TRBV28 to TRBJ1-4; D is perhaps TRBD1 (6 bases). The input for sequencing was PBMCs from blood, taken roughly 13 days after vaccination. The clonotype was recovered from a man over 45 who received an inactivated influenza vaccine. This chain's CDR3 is CASSFPGVGEKLFF. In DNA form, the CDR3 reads TGTGCCAGCAGTTTCCCAGGGGTCGGTGAAAAACTGTTTTTT.